This TCR beta chain is drawn from a study of CD8 T cells in ankylosing spondylitis. TCRdb recomputed calls from the 5' RACE reads with MiXCR, one row per CDR3 protein. Here the sample spans about 24,000 distinct CDR3 sequences, approximately 13% being singletons. This clonotype was detected only a few times. Germline CDR1 reads LNHDA; CDR2 reads SQIVND (reference sequence). The CDR3 is 15 amino acids. Trimming at V came to 6 bases and at J to 5 bases, leaving 7 bases not matched to a gene. The receptor was derived from a male donor with ankylosing spondylitis or in good health (not recorded which). V is TRBV19 and J is TRBJ2-3; the match to TRBD2 covers 11 bases. Sequenced material: blood. The CDR3 sequence is CASSRLAGGGDTQYF. DNA of the CDR3: TGTGCCAGTAGCCGTCTAGCGGGAGGAGGAGATACGCAGTATTTT.